In this sample, the clone carrying this T cell receptor beta chain turned up once. Its antigen is not identified. Germline loops: CDR1 MNHNY, CDR2 SVGAGI (reference sequence). The V end lost 8 bases, the J end lost 15 bases, and 11 bases lay between the germline ends. The CDR3 length is 10 residues. The data derive from a study of shared clonotypes between healthy human individuals. On the study more broadly: Three plates each covered CD4 naive and memory; CD8 naive two, CD8 memory one.

Naive CD45RA+ and memory CD45RA-negative subsets were split from CD4+ cells. Study-wide results and caveats: Clonotype sharing among donors was expected to depend on sequencing depth. The sole specimen, blood, was sampled, and tissue repertoires likely differ.

Assay used: immunoSEQ multiplex PCR; TCRdb lists only in-frame clones, some missing. The repertoire has about 2.4 million clones, roughly 93% of them found once; the top ten carry about 0.34%. This chain links TRBV6-6 with TRBJ2-6; the D is unclear. The sequence derives from a man aged 18 to 30 in good health. Some clones in this sample may be carry-over from other donors' samples. The specimen was naive CD4+ T cells from PBMCs. The subset denotes: CD45RA+ positively selected. The CDR3 bases are TGTGCCAGCTTAGGGCAAAGCCTGACTTTC. Its protein is CASLGQSLTF.